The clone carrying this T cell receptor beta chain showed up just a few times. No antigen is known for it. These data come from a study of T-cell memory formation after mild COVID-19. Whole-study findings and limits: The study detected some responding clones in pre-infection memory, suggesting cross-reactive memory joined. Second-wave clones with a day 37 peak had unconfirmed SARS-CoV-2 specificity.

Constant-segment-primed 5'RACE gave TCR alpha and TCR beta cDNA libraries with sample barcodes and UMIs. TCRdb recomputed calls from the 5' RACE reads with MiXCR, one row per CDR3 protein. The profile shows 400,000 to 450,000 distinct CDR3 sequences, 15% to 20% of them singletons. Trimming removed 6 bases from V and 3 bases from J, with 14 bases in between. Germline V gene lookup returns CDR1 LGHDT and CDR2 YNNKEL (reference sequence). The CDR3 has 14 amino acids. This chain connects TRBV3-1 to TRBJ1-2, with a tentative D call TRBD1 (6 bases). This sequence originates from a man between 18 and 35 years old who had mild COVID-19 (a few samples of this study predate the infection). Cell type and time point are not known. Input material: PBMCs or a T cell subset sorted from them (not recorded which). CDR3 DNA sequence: TGTGCCAGCAGGCCGGGACACTGGGACTATGGCTACACCTTC. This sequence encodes CASRPGHWDYGYTF.